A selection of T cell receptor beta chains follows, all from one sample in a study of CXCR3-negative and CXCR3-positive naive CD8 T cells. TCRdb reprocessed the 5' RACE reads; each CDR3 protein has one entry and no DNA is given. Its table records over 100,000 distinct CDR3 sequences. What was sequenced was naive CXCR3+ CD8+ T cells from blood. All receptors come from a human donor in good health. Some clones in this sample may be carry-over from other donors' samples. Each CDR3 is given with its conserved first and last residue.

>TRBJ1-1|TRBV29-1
CSATRQGSDTEAFF
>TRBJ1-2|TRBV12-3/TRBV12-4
CAAFWANYGYTF
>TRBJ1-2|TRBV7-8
CASSLGSGGRGYTF
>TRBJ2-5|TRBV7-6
CASSTWVGETQYF
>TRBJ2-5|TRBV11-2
CASSLVRMETQYF
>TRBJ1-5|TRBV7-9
CASSPAGGGNQPQHF
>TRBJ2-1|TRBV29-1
CSVEGGQGETYNEQFF
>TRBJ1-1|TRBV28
CASSPRGGGAFF
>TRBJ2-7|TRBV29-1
CSVVGGSDSYEQYF
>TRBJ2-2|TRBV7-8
CASSLALGYEELFF
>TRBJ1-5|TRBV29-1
CSVDAGRGDNQPQHF
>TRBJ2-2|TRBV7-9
CASSLPLIGARNTGELFF
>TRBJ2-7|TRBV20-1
CSARGVGEYEQYF
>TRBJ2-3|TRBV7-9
CASSFVTAGADTQYF
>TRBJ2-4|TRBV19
CASSIDSGTGLRNIQYF
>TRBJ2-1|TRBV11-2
CASSLLRDEQFF
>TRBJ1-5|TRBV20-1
CSLGQGYNQPQHF
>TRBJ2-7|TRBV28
CASGGPVPYEQYF
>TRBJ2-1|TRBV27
CASRNIDSFEQFF
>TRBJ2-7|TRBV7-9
CASSPYGTYYEQYF
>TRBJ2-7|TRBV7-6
CASSSPTSGRAGSYEQYF
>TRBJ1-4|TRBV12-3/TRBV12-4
CASSHGGEKLFF
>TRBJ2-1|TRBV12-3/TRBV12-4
CASSSLGGLAGGDEQFF
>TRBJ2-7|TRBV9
CASSPVGVACDEQYF
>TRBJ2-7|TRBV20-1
CSARERGMREQYF
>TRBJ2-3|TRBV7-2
CASSLGPGVSGRPSDTQYF
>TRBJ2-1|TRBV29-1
CSVQGLVTYNEQFF
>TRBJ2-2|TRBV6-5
CASSYMWLGTGENTGELFF